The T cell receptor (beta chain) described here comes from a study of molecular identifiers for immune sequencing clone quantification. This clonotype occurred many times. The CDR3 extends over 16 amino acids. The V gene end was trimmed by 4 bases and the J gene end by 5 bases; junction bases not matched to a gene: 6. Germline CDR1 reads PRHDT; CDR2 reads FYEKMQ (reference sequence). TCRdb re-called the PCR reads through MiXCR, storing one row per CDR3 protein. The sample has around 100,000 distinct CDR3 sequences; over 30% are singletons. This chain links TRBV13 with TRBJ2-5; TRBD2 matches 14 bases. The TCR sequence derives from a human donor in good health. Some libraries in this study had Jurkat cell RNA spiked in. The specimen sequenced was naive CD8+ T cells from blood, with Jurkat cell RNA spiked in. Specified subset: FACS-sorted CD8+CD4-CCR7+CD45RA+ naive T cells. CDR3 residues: CASSWGLAGDRETQYF. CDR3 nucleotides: TGTGCCAGCAGCTGGGGACTAGCGGGAGACCGGGAGACCCAGTACTTC.